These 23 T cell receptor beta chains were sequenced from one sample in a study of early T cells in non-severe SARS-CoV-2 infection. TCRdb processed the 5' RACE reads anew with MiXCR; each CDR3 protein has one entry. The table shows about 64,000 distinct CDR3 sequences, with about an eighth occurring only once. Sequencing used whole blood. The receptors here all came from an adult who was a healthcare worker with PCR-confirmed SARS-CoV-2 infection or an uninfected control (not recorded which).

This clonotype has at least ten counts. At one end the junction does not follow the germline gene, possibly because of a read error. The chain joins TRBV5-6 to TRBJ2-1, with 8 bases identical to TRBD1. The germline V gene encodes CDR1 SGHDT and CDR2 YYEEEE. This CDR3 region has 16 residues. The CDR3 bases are TGTGCCAGCAGTTTGGTTAGCCAGGGGGCCCACAATGAGCAGTTCTTC. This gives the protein CASSLVSQGAHNEQFF. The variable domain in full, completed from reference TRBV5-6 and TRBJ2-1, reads DAGVTQSPTHLIKTRGQQVTLRCSPKSGHDTVSWYQQALGQGPQFIFQYYEEEERQRGNFPDRFSGHQFPNYSSELNVNALLLGDSALYLCASSLVSQGAHNEQFFGPGTRLTVL.

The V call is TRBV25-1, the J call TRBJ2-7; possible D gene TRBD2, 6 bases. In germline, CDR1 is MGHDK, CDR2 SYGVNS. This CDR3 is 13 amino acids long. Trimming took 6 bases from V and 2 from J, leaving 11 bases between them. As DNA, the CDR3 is TGTGCCAGCAGGTTGGGGGAGGCCTACGAGCAGTACTTC. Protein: CASRLGEAYEQYF.

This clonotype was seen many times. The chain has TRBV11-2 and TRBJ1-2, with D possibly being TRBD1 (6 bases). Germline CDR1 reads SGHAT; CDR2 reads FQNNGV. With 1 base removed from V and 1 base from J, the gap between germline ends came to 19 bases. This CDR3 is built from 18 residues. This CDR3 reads CASSLVRANRDNNYGYTF. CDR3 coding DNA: TGTGCCAGCAGCTTAGTTCGGGCGAACAGGGATAATAACTATGGCTACACCTTC.

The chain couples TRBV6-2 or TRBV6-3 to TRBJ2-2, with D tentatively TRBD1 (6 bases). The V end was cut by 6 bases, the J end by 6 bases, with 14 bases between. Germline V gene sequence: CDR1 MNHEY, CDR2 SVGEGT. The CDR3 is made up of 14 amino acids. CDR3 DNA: TGTGCCAGCAGCATACTGACAGGTTCCGGGGAGCTGTTTTTT. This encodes CASSILTGSGELFF.

CDR3 sequence reads: CASSLAGMNTEAFF. The CDR3 nucleotides are TGTGCCAGCAGCTTGGCAGGCATGAACACTGAAGCTTTCTTT. The J gene is TRBJ1-1, the V gene TRBV5-4; the D is unclear. Trimming pared 0 bases from V and 0 bases from J, leaving 6 bases between. CDR1 is SGHNT, CDR2 YYREEE, per germline (reference sequence). The CDR3 contains 14 residues.

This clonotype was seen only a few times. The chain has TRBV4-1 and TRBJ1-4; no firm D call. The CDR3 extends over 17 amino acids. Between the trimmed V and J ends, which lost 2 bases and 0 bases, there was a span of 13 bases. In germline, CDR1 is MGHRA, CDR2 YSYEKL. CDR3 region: CASSQPPRVATNEKLFF. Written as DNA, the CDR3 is TGCGCCAGCAGCCAACCTCCTAGGGTGGCAACTAATGAAAAACTGTTTTTT.

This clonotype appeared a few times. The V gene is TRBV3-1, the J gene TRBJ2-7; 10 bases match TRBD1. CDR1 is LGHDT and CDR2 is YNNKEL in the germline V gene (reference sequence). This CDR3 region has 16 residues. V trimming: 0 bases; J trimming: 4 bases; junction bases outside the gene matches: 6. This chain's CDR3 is CASSQDPWGQGYEQYF. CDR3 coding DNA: TGTGCCAGCAGCCAAGATCCGTGGGGACAGGGGTACGAGCAGTACTTC.

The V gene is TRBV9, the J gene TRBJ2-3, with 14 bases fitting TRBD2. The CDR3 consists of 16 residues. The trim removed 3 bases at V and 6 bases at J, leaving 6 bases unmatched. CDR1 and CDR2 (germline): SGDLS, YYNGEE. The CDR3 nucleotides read TGTGCCAGCAGCGGAGGACTAGCGGGGGGTTTGGATACGCAGTATTTT. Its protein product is CASSGGLAGGLDTQYF. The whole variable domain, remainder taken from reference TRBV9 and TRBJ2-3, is DSGVTQTPKHLITATGQRVTLRCSPRSGDLSVYWYQQSLDQGLQFLIQYYNGEERAKGNILERFSAQQFPDLHSELNLSSLELGDSALYFCASSGGLAGGLDTQYFGPGTRLTVL.

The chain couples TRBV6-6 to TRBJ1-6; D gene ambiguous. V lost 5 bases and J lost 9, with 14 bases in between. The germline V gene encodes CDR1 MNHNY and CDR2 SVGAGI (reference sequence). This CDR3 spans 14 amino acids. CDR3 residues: CASSNGREISPLHF. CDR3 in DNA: TGTGCCAGCAGTAACGGGAGGGAAATTTCACCCCTCCACTTT.

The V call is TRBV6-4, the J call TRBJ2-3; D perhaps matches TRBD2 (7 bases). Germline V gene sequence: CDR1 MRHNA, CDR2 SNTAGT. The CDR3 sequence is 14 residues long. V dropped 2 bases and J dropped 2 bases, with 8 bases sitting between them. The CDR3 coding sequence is TGTGCCAGCAGTGACGGGGGGGCCACAGATACGCAGTATTTT. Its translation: CASSDGGATDTQYF.

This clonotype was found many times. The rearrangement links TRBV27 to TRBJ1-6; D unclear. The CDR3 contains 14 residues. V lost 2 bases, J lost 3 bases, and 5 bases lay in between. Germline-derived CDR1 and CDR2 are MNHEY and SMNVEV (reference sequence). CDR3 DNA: TGTGCCAGCAGTTTACGCTACTATAATTCACCCCTCCACTTT. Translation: CASSLRYYNSPLHF.

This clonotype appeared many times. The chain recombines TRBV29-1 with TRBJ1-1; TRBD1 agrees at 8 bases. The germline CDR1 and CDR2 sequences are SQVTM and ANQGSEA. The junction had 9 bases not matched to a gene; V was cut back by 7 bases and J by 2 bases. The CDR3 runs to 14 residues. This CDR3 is CSGRDRRANTEAFF. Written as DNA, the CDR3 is TGCAGCGGGAGGGACAGGAGGGCCAACACTGAAGCTTTCTTT.

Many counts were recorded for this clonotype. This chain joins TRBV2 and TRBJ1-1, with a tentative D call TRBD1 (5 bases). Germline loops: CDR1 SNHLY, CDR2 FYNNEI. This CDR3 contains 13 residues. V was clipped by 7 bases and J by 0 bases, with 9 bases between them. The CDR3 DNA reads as TGTGCCAGCACCGGGGACCTGAACACTGAAGCTTTCTTT. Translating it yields CASTGDLNTEAFF.

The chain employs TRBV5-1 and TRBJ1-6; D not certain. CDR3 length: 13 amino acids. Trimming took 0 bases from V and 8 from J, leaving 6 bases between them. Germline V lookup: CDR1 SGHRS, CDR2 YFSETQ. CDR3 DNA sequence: TGCGCCAGCAGCTTGGACCTCGATTCACCCCTCCACTTT. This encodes CASSLDLDSPLHF.

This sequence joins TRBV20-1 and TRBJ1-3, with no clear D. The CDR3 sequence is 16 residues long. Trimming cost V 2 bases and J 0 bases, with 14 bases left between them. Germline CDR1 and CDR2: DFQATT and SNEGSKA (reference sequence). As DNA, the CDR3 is TGCAGTGCTAGACCCGCGGCCTTCGACTCTGGAAACACCATATATTTT. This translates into CSARPAAFDSGNTIYF.

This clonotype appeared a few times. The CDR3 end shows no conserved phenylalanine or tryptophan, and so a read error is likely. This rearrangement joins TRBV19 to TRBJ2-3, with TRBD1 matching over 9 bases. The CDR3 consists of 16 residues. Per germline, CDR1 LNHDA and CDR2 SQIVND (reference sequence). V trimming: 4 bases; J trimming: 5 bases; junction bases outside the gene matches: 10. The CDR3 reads CASSSTGTGRIDTQYS. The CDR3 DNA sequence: TGTGCCAGTAGTAGCACCGGGACAGGGCGGATAGATACGCAGTATTCT.

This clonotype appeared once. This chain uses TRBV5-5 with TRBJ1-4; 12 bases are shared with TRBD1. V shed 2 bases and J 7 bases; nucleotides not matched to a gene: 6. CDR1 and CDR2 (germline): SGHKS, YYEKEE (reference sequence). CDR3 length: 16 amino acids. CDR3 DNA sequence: TGTGCCAGCAGCTTCCCCGGGACAGGGGGCAGTGAAAAACTGTTTTTT. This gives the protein CASSFPGTGGSEKLFF.

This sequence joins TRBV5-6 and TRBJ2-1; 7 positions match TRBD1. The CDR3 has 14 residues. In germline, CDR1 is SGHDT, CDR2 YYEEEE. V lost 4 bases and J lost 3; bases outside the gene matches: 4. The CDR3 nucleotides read TGTGCCAGCAGCATGACAGGGAACTACAATGAGCAGTTCTTC. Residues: CASSMTGNYNEQFF.

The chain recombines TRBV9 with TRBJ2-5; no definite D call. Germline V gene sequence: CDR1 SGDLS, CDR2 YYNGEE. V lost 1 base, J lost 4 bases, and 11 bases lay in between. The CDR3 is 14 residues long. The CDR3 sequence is CASSVSPQRETQYF. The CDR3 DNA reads TGTGCCAGCAGCGTATCCCCCCAACGAGAGACCCAGTACTTC.

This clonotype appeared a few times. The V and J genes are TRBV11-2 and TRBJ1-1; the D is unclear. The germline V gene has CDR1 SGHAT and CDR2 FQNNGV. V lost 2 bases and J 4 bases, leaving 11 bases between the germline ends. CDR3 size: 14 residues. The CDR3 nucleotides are TGTGCCAGCAGCTTACCCGGAATGGGCACTGAAGCTTTCTTT. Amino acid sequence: CASSLPGMGTEAFF. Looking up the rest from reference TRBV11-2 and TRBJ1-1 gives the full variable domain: EAGVAQSPRYKIIEKRQSVAFWCNPISGHATLYWYQQILGQGPKLLIQFQNNGVVDDSQLPKDRFSAERLKGVDSTLKIQPAKLEDSAVYLCASSLPGMGTEAFFGQGTRLTVV.

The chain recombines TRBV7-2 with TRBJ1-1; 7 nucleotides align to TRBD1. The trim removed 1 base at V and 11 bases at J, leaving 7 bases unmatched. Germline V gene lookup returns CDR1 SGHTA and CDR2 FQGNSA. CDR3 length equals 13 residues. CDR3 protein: CASSLETGPTAFF. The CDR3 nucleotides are TGTGCCAGCAGCTTAGAGACAGGGCCCACTGCTTTCTTT.

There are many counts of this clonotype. The DNA of the CDR3 is TGTGCCAGCAGTTTAAGAAGGGCTGGTCCAGGCACTGGGTACGAGCAGTACTTC. This sequence encodes CASSLRRAGPGTGYEQYF. The chain links TRBV27 to TRBJ2-7; D unclear. V dropped 2 bases and J dropped 4 bases, with 24 bases sitting between them. Looked up from germline, CDR1 is MNHEY and CDR2 is SMNVEV (reference sequence). The CDR3 loop spans 18 amino acids.

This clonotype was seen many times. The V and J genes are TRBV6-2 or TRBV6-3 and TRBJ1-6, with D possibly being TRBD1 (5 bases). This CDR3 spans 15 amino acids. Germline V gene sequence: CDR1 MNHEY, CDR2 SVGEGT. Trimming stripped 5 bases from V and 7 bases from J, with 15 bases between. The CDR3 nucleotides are TGTGCCAGCAGTAAGGGGTTTACCCGGAATTCACCCCTCCACTTT. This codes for CASSKGFTRNSPLHF.